The sequence of this T cell receptor (beta chain) was determined in a study of shared clonotypes between healthy human individuals (TCRdb year 2020). Study-level background: The cohort included a few men and a couple of women between 18 and 49 years of age. Per donor, three plates each were used for CD4 naive and CD4 memory, two for CD8 naive, and one for CD8 memory. The study deeply sequenced blood TCR repertoires of five healthy adults to estimate repertoire size and the extent of clonotype sharing between individuals. Different laboratories and diverse techniques were used to prepare libraries and sequence TCR repertoires, to increase sequencing depth and limit assay-specific biases. Leukapheresis yielded between about 0.94 and 8.9 billion PBMCs per donor. Study-level results and caveats: Sampling was restricted to blood, and TCR repertoires in tissues likely differ from the TCR repertoires found in blood. When several donors were compared, the shared fraction of clonotypes was about 5.2% for naive CD4, 3.5% to 4% for naive CD8, roughly 2.5% for memory CD4, and less than 0.5% for memory CD8. Compared with non-shared clonotypes, clonotypes shared by all four sorted-subset donors had higher generation probabilities. Pairwise subsampling led to the expectation that sequencing depth would affect the degree of clonotype sharing among donors. The small number of donors limited the genetic and exposure-history diversity represented. Incomplete sequencing was indicated by rarefaction of sorted-subset datasets, despite the large sequencing depth. Larger estimated clonotype richness was generally found for naive subsets than for memory subsets.

Comments on this clone: Its antigen specificity is not known. No quality values exist for individual bases; no much larger clone is one base distant.

CD8 naive samples consisted of CD45RO-negative cells that were positively selected for CCR7, yielding a CD45RA+CCR7+ population without TemRA cells. The donors were healthy, HIV-negative adults with no recently reported acute infections or vaccinations. Only Caucasian adults living in Nashville, Tennessee, USA were represented among the donors. Blood was collected by leukapheresis, and PBMCs were isolated by Ficoll-Histopaque density gradient centrifugation and then cryopreserved in liquid nitrogen vapor phase. Analytical flow cytometry was used to check the purity and quantity of each magnetically sorted T cell population. Genomic DNA was isolated from each sorted fraction and quantified by UV absorbance on a Nanodrop 2000c. CDR1 and CDR2, looked up from the germline V gene (reference sequence), are SEHNR and FQNEAQ. From cysteine to phenylalanine, the CDR3 is 18 amino acids long. CDR3 DNA is the only sequence kept; it has 54 bases, read in frame from the first base. Clipping removes 3 bases from V and 2 bases from J, with 14 as the unmatched junction base count.

Using the deep immunoSEQ assay, multiplex PCR amplified TCR CDR3 regions from genomic DNA. For each cell subset, the extracted genomic DNA was distributed evenly across all wells of several immunoSEQ 96-well plates, and each plate served as one replicate. Each replicate PCR for sorted subsets received roughly 200 ng genomic DNA, equal to roughly 30,000 T cell genomes. Purified libraries were quantified with a Qubit 3.0 fluorometer, sized on a Bioanalyzer 2100, and re-quantified with the KAPA Library Quantification kit. Each immunoSEQ 96-well plate was sequenced on its own single-read 150-cycle Illumina NextSeq 550 flow cell. Processing in the source paper ran as follows. Because the immunoSEQ output included only junctional sequences and no quality scores, the filtering could not be the same as the filtering used for full-length reads. Sequences were annotated with PyIR, a Python wrapper for IgBLAST v1.9, using IMGT germline references to assign V/J genes and CDR3. Reads were filtered out if the reads had weak V/J assignments (E-value above 1e-6), no CDR3, stop codons, out-of-frame junctions, or ambiguous translated residues. A V3J clonotype was defined by an identical inferred V gene, J gene, and CDR3 amino acid sequence. Percentage overlap between repertoires was computed as shared unique clonotypes divided by the size of the smaller repertoire. Three approaches were used to assess repertoire richness: RTK rarefaction, the Chao1 estimator, and Recon v2.1 estimates of unobserved clonotypes. Generation probabilities for all TCRbeta clonotypes obtained by the gDNA method from a handful of donors were computed using OLGA. Imported from immuneACCESS, the table was reduced by TCRdb to in-frame sequences with V and J called. These copies leave out some clones; in studies compared against another copy, an unresolved V gene accounts for under half, and the cause of the remainder is not known. Clone size and the V and J calls come from that table; the DNA yielded D and trimming. This sample gives around 2.1 million clones in total; under 95% of them show up just once. Under 2% of the sample comes from the top ten.

What was sequenced was naive CD8+ T cells from PBMCs. According to the study, the label for this sample's cell subset or site signals: CD45RA+CCR7+. This sequence was found in a man younger than 35 in good health. Some clones in this sample may be carry-over from other donors' samples. The chain uses TRBV7-9 and TRBJ2-7; the junction holds 9 bases that match TRBD2. The DNA sequence is as follows: TGTGCCAGCAGCTTTTCTCTTACACGGCTAGCGGGGACCTACGAGCAGTACTTC. Translated, this is CASSFSLTRLAGTYEQYF.